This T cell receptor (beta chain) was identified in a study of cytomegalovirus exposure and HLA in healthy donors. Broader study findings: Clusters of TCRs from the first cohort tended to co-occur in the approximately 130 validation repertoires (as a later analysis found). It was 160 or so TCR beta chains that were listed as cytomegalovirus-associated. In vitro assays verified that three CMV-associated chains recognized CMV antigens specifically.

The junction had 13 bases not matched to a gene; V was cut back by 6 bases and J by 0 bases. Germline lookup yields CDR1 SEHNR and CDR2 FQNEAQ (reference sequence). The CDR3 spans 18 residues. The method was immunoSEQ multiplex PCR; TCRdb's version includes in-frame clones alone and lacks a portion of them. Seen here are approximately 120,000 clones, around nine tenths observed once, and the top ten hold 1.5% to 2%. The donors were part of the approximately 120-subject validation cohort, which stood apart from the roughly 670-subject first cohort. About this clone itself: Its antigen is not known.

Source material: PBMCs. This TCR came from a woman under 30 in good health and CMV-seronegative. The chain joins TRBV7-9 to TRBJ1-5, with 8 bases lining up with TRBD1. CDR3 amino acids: CASSLGRTGSDSNQPQHF. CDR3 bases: TGTGCCAGCAGTCTGGGACGGACAGGGTCCGATAGCAATCAGCCCCAGCATTTT.